This section outlines one TCR beta chain sequence together with its context. The antigen is undetermined. The sample is drawn from a study of cytomegalovirus exposure and HLA in healthy donors. This CDR3 contains 19 residues. V was clipped by 5 bases and J by 2 bases; unmatched bases: 17. CDR1 is SGHRS and CDR2 is YFSETQ in the germline V gene. Study findings and constraints: Altogether, 164 TCR beta chains were recorded as cytomegalovirus-associated. Under in vitro conditions, a few CMV-associated chains were confirmed as specific for CMV antigens. Most TCR sequences were seen very rarely across donors, but some public TCRs occurred in many.

Clones were sequenced by immunoSEQ multiplex PCR, and TCRdb holds only the in-frame ones, with some missing. Of approximately 210,000 clones in the sample, around 88% were seen once. Source material: PBMCs. This sequence was found in a woman between 18 and 29 years old in good health and CMV-seronegative. V usage is TRBV5-1 and J usage is TRBJ2-2; TRBD2 matches at 8 bases. The CDR3: CASRSRGRLALFNTGELFF. The DNA of the CDR3 is TGCGCCAGCAGATCAAGAGGTCGACTAGCGCTATTCAACACCGGGGAGCTGTTTTTT.